The T cell receptor beta chain under discussion was sequenced for a study of CD8+CD57+ T cells in acquired aplastic anemia. Background on the study: Average DNA yield from sorted CD4+ and CD8+ cells was about 3 ug. Study-level results: Approximately 30 was the count of CD8+ CDR3 sequences that patients shared with controls.

The use of genomic DNA as template underpinned the TCR beta VDJ and CDR3 profiling. In TCRdb, the reads were re-called with MiXCR into one record per CDR3 protein. The data contain about 170,000 distinct CDR3 sequences, roughly 43% of them singletons. This clonotype was seen a handful of times. The antigen is undetermined. In patients chosen for sequencing, flow cytometry had shown CD8+CD57+ cell expansion. This CDR3 is 15 amino acids long. Germline trimming cut 3 bases from V and 4 bases from J; bases unmatched to any gene: 5. The germline V gene encodes CDR1 SGHRS and CDR2 YFSETQ. This chain joins TRBV5-1 and TRBJ1-4, with 8 positions matching TRBD1. This receptor was identified in a human donor with aplastic anemia. Sequencing was done on a sample of sorted CD4+, CD8+, or CD8+CD57+ T cells (not recorded which) from PBMCs. The chain's CDR3 is CASSSGTGNNEKLFF. The CDR3 bases are TGCGCCAGCAGCTCGGGGACAGGAAATAATGAAAAACTGTTTTTT.